This T cell receptor (beta chain) comes out of a study of molecular identifiers for immune sequencing clone quantification. TCRdb re-called the PCR reads with MiXCR, one entry per CDR3 protein. The data show a few hundred thousand distinct CDR3 sequences, roughly 25% seen once. The sample comprised naive CD8+ T cells from blood, with Jurkat cell RNA spiked in. As for subset: FACS-sorted CD8+CD4-CCR7+CD45RA+ naive T cells. This receptor was taken from a human donor in good health. Some libraries in this study had Jurkat cell RNA spiked in.

The CDR3 region is CASSFTFGPNTDTQYF. The CDR3 DNA sequence: TGTGCCAGCAGTTTCACCTTCGGACCTAACACAGATACGCAGTATTTT. The chain carries TRBV12-3 or TRBV12-4 and TRBJ2-3; D gene ambiguous. V lost 3 bases and J 2 bases, leaving 15 bases between the germline ends. The CDR3 has 16 amino acids.